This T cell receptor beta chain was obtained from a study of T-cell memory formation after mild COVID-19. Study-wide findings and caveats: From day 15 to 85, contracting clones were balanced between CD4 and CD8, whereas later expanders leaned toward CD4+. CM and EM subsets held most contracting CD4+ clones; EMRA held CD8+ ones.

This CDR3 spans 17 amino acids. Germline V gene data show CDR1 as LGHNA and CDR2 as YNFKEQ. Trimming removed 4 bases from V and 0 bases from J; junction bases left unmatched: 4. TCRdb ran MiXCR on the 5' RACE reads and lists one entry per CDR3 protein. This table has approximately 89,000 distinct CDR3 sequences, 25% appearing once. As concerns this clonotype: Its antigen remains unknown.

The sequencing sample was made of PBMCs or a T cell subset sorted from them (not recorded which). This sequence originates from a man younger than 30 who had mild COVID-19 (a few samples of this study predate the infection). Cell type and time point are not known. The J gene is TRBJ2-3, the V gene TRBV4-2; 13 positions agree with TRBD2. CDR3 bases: TGTGCCAGCAGCCTCGGGACTAGCGGGACAAGCACAGATACGCAGTATTTT. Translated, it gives CASSLGTSGTSTDTQYF.